One and the same sample provided the 10 T cell receptor beta chains below, sequenced in a study of OX40 agonist ivuxolimab in advanced cancers. Using immunoSEQ multiplex PCR, the repertoire was profiled, and TCRdb retains in-frame clones only, with some absent. The table includes some 86,000 clones, around nine tenths detected once. The material sequenced was CD4+ or CD8+ T cells sorted from blood, taken in a trial of the OX40 agonist ivuxolimab. The receptor set was obtained from an adult with an advanced solid tumor such as melanoma, head and neck, liver or kidney cancer.

V is TRBV30 and J is TRBJ1-3; D is unclear. This CDR3 contains 12 residues. Germline V gene sequence: CDR1 GTSNPN, CDR2 SVGIG (reference sequence). V was trimmed by 4 bases and J by 3 bases, leaving 7 bases between them. CDR3 sequence: CAWTPGGNTIYF. CDR3 DNA: TGTGCCTGGACTCCCGGTGGAAACACCATATATTTT.

The rearrangement uses TRBV7-9 and TRBJ2-3; TRBD1 might be the D (6 bases). The germline CDR1 and CDR2 sequences are SEHNR and FQNEAQ (reference sequence). This CDR3 is 15 amino acids long. The ends were cut back, 5 bases at V and 2 bases at J, with 14 bases in the middle. The CDR3 nucleotides are TGTGCCAGCAGCAGTACAGGGTCTTTCACAGATACGCAGTATTTT. Translated, it gives CASSSTGSFTDTQYF.

The V call is TRBV7-3, the J call TRBJ2-2; weak D call: TRBD1 (5 bases). This CDR3 region has 15 residues. Germline V gene data show CDR1 as SGHTA and CDR2 as FQGTGA. Trimming shortened V by 1 base and J by 5 bases, and 11 bases separated the two germline ends. CDR3 bases: TGTGCCAGCAGCTTAATCTCAGGGCAAACCGGGGAGCTGTTTTTT. It translates to CASSLISGQTGELFF.

The chain is built from TRBV19 and TRBJ2-7; no clear D. Germline loops: CDR1 LNHDA, CDR2 SQIVND (reference sequence). V was shortened by 1 base and J by 0 bases, with 7 bases between the two germline ends. The CDR3 totals 14 residues. CDR3 sequence: CASSIGLSSYEQYF. The CDR3 nucleotides are TGTGCCAGTAGTATAGGGTTGAGCTCCTACGAGCAGTACTTC.

The chain links TRBV6-6 to TRBJ1-3, with D possibly matching TRBD1 (6 bases). Germline-derived CDR1 and CDR2 are MNHNY and SVGAGI (reference sequence). V lost 5 bases and J 0 bases, leaving 14 bases between the germline ends. The CDR3 is 16 amino acids. This chain's CDR3 is CASSGDTATSGNTIYF. CDR3 nucleotide sequence: TGTGCCAGCAGTGGGGACACCGCAACCTCTGGAAACACCATATATTTT.

The genes are TRBV19 and TRBJ1-1, with unresolved D. V dropped 0 bases and J dropped 5 bases, with 16 bases sitting between them. The germline gives CDR1 LNHDA, CDR2 SQIVND (reference sequence). This CDR3 has 16 residues. The CDR3 region is CASSIEDGALLTEAFF. DNA of the CDR3: TGTGCCAGTAGTATAGAAGACGGAGCATTACTAACTGAAGCTTTCTTT.

The chain links TRBV18 to TRBJ1-1; maybe TRBD1 (6 bases). Trimming took off 5 bases at V and 3 bases at J, with 13 bases between the two ends. CDR3 length: 14 residues. Germline lookup yields CDR1 KGHSH and CDR2 LQKENI. The chain's CDR3 is CASSEQGTDTEAFF. CDR3 DNA: TGTGCCAGCTCAGAACAGGGTACCGACACTGAAGCTTTCTTT.

For the CDR3, the DNA is TGTGCCAGCAGTTACTCGAGGGACAGGTCATCCTACGAGCAGTACTTC. Its translation is CASSYSRDRSSYEQYF. The V and J genes are TRBV6-6 and TRBJ2-7; 8 positions agree with TRBD1. The CDR3 is 16 amino acids. Germline loops: CDR1 MNHNY, CDR2 SVGAGI (reference sequence). V was clipped by 0 bases and J by 1 base; unmatched bases: 5.

The gene calls are TRBV5-4 and TRBJ1-1; D unclear. Trimming removed 2 bases from V and 0 bases from J, with 8 bases in between. Germline V gives CDR1 SGHNT, CDR2 YYREEE (reference sequence). The CDR3 consists of 14 residues. CDR3: CASSLTSMNTEAFF. The CDR3 nucleotides are TGTGCCAGCAGCTTAACAAGCATGAACACTGAAGCTTTCTTT.

The chain recombines TRBV25-1 with TRBJ1-5; D ambiguous. The germline gives CDR1 MGHDK, CDR2 SYGVNS. Trimming removed 4 bases from V and 5 bases from J, with 6 bases in between. CDR3 length: 12 residues. The CDR3 region is CASSVSDQPQHF. As DNA, the CDR3 is TGTGCCAGCAGTGTGAGCGATCAGCCCCAGCATTTT.